A selection of T cell receptor beta chains follows, all from one sample in a study of T cells in Graves' hyperthyroidism and ophthalmopathy. TCRdb re-derived calls from the multiplex PCR reads in MiXCR, one entry per CDR3 protein. The table shows roughly 800,000 distinct CDR3 sequences, with more than 30% occurring only once. The material sequenced was blood. These receptor sequences come from a man aged 18 to 30 with Graves' hyperthyroidism. The CDR3 runs from the conserved cysteine through the conserved F or W.

cdr3_aa cdr3_length v_call
CAIRTGGSYGYTF 13 TRBV2
CASSIRGRGETQYF 14 TRBV6-5
CASSQDVHYEQYF 13 TRBV14
CSAGTGASYEQYF 13 TRBV20-1
CASSRRGTGTNEKLFF 16 TRBV7-9
CASSERGRGYEQYF 14 TRBV2
CAVGGAEAFF 10 TRBV6-5
CASSMGGYYGYTF 13 TRBV7-9
CASSPTTDNYGYTF 14 TRBV4-1
CATSDFSRTGAYEQYF 16 TRBV24-1
CASSLQGLPNTEAFF 15 TRBV2
CASHFPGQGYEQYF 14 TRBV2
CSVLREGQGYEQYF 14 TRBV29-1
CASTGGRVGYTF 12 TRBV6-1
CASSLVEGDTEAFF 14 TRBV7-9
CATSDPTSGRSFF 13 TRBV24-1
CSVAAGRREAQYF 13 TRBV29-1
CSVGGGGASNQPQHF 15 TRBV29-1
CASSFHSQPQHF 12 TRBV7-8
CASSQDLRETQYF 13 TRBV4-3
CSARGGQQYF 10 TRBV29-1
CATSRVGQGDYGYTF 15 TRBV15
CTRTATSEKLFF 12 TRBV20-1
CSVEGQGDYTEAFF 14 TRBV29-1
CANRQGGLAGETQYF 15 TRBV7-9
CASTGDSPGEPFF 13 TRBV24-1
CASSEVRGQGVLAFF 15 TRBV6-5
CSARDDSLLGTQYF 14 TRBV20-1
CASSFYRGREKLFF 14 TRBV5-6
CSAYATGFQPQHF 13 TRBV20-1
CASSYATGAGNTIYF 15 TRBV6-5
CASSFGLADVQETQYF 16 TRBV7-2
CASRELAGGPHEQYF 15 TRBV12-3/TRBV12-4
CASSSPIIQETQYF 14 TRBV7-8
CASSGLAGYFQETQYF 16 TRBV6-4
CSARPTSGGYEQYF 14 TRBV20-1
CASSIMTGNYEQYF 14 TRBV19